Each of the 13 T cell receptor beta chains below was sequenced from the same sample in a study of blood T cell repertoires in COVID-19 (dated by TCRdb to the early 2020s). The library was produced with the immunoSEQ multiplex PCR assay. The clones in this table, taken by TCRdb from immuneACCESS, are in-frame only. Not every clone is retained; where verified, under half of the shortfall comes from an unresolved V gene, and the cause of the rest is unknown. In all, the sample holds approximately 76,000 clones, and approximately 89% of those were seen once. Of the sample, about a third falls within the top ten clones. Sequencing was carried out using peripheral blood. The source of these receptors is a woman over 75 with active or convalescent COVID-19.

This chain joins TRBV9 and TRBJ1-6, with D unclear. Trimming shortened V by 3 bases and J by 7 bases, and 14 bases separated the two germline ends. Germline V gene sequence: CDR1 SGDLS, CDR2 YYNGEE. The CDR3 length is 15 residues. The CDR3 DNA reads TGTGCCAGCAGCGAAGAGGGTAGGAAGAATTCACCCCTCCACTTT. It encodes CASSEEGRKNSPLHF.

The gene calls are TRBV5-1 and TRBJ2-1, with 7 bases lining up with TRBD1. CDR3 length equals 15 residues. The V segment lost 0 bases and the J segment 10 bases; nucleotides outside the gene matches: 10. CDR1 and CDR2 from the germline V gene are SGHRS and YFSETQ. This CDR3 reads CASSLATGNPSEQFF. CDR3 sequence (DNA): TGCGCCAGCAGCTTGGCGACAGGGAATCCATCCGAGCAGTTCTTC. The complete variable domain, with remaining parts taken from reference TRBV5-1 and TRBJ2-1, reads KAGVTQTPRYLIKTRGQQVTLSCSPISGHRSVSWYQQTPGQGLQFLFEYFSETQRNKGNFPGRFSGRQFSNSRSEMNVSTLELGDSALYLCASSLATGNPSEQFFGPGTRLTVL.

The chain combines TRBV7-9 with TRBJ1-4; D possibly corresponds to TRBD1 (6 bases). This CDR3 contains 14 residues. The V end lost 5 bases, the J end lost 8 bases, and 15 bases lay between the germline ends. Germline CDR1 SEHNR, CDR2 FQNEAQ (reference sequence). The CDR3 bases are TGTGCCAGCAGCCTCCGGGACACCTGGGAAAAACTGTTTTTT. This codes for CASSLRDTWEKLFF.

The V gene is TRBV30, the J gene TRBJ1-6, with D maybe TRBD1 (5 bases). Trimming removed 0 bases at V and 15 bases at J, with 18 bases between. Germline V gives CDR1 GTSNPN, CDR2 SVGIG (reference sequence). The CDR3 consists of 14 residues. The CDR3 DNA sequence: TGTGCCTGGAGTGTGGGGGACGGGGGGTCTGTCCTCCACTTT. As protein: CAWSVGDGGSVLHF.

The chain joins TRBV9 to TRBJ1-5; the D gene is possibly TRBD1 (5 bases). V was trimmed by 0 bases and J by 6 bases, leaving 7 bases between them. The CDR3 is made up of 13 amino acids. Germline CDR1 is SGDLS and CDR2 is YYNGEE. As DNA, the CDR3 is TGTGCCAGCAGCGTAGGGGGGGGTCAGCCCCAGCATTTT. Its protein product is CASSVGGGQPQHF. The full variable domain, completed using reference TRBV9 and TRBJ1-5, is DSGVTQTPKHLITATGQRVTLRCSPRSGDLSVYWYQQSLDQGLQFLIQYYNGEERAKGNILERFSAQQFPDLHSELNLSSLELGDSALYFCASSVGGGQPQHFGDGTRLSIL.

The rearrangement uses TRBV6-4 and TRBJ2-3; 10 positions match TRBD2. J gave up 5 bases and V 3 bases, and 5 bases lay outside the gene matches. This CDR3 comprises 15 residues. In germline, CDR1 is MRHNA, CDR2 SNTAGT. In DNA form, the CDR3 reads TGTGCCAGCAGTGAGGAGCGGGGGGGCCAAGATACGCAGTATTTT. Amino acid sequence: CASSEERGGQDTQYF.

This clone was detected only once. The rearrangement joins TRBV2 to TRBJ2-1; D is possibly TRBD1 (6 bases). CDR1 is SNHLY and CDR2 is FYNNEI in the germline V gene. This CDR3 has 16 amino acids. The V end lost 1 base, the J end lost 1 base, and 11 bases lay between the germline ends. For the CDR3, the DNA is TGTGCCAGCAGTGAAGGCAGGGGAAGGTCCTACAATGAGCAGTTCTTC. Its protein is CASSEGRGRSYNEQFF.

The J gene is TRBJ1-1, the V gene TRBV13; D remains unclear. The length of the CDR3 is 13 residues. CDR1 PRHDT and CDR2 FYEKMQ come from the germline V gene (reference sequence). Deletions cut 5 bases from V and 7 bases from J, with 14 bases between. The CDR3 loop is CASSQADAREAFF. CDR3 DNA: TGTGCCAGCAGCCAAGCTGATGCCCGTGAAGCTTTCTTT.

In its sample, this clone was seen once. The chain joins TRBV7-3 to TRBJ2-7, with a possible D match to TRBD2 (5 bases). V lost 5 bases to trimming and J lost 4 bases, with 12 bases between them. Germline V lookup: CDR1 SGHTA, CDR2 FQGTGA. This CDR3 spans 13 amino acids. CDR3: CASSPDRGYEQYF. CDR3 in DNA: TGTGCCAGCAGCCCGGACCGGGGTTACGAGCAGTACTTC.

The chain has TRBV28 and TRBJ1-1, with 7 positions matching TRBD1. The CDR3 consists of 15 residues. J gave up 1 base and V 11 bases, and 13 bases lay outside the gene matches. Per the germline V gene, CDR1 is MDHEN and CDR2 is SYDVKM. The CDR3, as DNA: TGTGCCTACTCAAAACCCGGACAGGAGAACACTGAAGCTTTCTTT. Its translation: CAYSKPGQENTEAFF.

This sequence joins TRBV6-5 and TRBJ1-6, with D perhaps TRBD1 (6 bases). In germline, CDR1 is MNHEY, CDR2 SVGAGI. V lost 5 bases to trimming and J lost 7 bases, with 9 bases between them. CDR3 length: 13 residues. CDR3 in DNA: TGTGCCAGCAGTAACAGGGTGAATTCACCCCTCCACTTT. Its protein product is CASSNRVNSPLHF.

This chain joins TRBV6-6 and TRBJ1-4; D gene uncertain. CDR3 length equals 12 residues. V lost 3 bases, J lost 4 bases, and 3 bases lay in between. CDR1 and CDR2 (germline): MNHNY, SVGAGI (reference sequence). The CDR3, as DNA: TGTGCCAGCAGTTATCATAATGAAAAACTGTTTTTT. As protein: CASSYHNEKLFF.

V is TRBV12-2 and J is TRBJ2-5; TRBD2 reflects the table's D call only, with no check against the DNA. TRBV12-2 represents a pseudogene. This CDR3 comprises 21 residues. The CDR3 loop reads CASRLVPGCLAGAGRWETQYF. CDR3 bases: TGTGCAAGTCGCTTAGTGCCAGGGTGCTTAGCGGGGGCAGGGCGATGGGAGACCCAGTACTTC.